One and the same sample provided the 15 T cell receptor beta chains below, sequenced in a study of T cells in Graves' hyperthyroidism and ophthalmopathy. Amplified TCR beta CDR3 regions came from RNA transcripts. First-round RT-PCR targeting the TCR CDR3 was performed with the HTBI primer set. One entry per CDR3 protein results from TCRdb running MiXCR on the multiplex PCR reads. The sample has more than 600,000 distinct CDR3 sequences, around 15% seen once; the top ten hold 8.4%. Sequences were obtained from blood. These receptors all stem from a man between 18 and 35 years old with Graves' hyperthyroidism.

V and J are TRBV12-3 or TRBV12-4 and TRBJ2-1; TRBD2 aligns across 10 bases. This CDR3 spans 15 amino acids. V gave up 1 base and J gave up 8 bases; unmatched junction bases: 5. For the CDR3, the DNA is TGTGCCAGCAGTTTAGTGGCTAGCGGGAGCCATGAGCAGTTCTTC. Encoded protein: CASSLVASGSHEQFF.

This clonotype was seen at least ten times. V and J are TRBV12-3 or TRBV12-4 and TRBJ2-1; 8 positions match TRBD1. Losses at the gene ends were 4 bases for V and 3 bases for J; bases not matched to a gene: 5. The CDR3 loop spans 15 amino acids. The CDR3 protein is CASSSRTGNYNEQFF. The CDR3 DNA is TGTGCCAGCAGTTCCCGGACAGGGAACTACAATGAGCAGTTCTTC.

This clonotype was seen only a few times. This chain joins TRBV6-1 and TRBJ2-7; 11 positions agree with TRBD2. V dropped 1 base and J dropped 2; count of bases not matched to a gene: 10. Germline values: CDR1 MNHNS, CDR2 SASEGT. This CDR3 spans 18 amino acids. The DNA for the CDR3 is TGTGCCAGCAGTGAAGTCTCCCTCTTTAGCGGGAGGGCCTACGAGCAGTACTTC. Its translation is CASSEVSLFSGRAYEQYF.

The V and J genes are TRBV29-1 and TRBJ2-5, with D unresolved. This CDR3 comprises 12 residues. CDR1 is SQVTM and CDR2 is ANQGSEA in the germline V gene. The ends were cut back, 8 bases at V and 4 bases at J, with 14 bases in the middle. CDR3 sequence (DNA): TGCAGCTGTAAAACGGGCGGAGAGACCCAGTACTTC. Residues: CSCKTGGETQYF.

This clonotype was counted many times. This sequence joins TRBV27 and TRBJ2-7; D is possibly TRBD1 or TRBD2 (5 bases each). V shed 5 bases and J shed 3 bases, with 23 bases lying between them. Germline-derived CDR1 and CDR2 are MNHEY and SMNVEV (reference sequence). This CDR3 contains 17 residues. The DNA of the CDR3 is TGTGCCAGCAGTATACGCCCGCCGGGGCGAACTTACTACGAGCAGTACTTC. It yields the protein CASSIRPPGRTYYEQYF.

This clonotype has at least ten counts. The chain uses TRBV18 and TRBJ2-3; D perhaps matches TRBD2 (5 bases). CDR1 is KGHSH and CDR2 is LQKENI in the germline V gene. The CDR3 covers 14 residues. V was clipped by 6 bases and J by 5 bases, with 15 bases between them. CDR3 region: CASSTTHREDTQYF. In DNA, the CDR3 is TGTGCCAGCTCGACCACGCATCGGGAAGATACGCAGTATTTT.

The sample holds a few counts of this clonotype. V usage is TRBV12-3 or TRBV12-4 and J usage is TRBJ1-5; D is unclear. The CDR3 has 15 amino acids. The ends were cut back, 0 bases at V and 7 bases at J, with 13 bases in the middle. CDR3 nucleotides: TGTGCCAGCAGTTTAGCAGGGAACAGTGGGCAGCCCCAGCATTTT. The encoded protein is CASSLAGNSGQPQHF.

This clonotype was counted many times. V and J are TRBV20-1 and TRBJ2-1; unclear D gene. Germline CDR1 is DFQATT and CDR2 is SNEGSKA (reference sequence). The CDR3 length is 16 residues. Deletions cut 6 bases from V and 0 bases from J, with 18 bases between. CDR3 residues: CSAPSQNLASYNEQFF. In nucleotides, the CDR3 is TGCAGTGCACCGTCCCAGAACCTGGCCTCCTACAATGAGCAGTTCTTC.

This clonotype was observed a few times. The CDR3 sequence is CASGFTIGGGPDTQYF. Written as DNA, the CDR3 is TGTGCTAGTGGTTTTACTATTGGCGGTGGGCCAGATACGCAGTATTTT. This chain joins TRBV12-5 and TRBJ2-3; no clear D. V gave up 3 bases and J gave up 4 bases, with 17 bases separating them. The CDR3 consists of 16 residues. Per the germline V gene, CDR1 is LGHNT and CDR2 is FRNRAP. Full variable domain (missing parts from reference TRBV12-5 and TRBJ2-3): DARVTQTPRHKVTEMGQEVTMRCQPILGHNTVFWYRQTMMQGLELLAYFRNRAPLDDSGMPKDRFSAEMPDATLATLKIQPSEPRDSAVYFCASGFTIGGGPDTQYFGPGTRLTVL.

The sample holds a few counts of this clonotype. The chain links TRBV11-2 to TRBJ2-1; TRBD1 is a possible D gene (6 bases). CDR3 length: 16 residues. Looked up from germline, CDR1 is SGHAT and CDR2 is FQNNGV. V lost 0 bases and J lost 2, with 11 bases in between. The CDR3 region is CASSLEVHRAYNEQFF. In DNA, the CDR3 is TGTGCCAGCAGCTTAGAGGTTCACAGGGCCTACAATGAGCAGTTCTTC.

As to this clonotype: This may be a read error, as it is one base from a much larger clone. The CDR3 region has the DNA TGTGCCAGCAGTTTAGAGGCCTACGGGACGTACACTGAAGATTTCTTT. Translated, it gives CASSLEAYGTYTEDFF. The genes are TRBV28 and TRBJ1-1, with a weak D call TRBD1 (5 bases). The CDR3 totals 16 residues. Germline V gene sequence: CDR1 MDHEN, CDR2 SYDVKM.

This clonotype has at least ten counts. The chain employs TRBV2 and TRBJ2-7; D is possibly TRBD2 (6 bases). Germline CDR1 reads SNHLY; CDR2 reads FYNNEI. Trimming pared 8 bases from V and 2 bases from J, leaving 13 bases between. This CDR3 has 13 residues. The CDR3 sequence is CASWRDGAYEQYF. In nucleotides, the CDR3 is TGTGCCAGCTGGCGGGACGGCGCCTACGAGCAGTACTTC.

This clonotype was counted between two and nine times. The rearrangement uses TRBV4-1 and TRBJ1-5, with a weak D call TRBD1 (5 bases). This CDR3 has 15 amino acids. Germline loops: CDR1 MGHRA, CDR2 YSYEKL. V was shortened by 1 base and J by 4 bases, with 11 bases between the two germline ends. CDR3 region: CASSQVLRANQPQHF. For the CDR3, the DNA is TGCGCCAGCAGCCAAGTTCTCAGGGCGAATCAGCCCCAGCATTTT.

Here the CDR3 DNA reads TGTGCCAGCAGCTATAGCGGGAGGGCCGGGACCGGGGAGCTGTTTTTT. As protein: CASSYSGRAGTGELFF. This chain uses TRBV5-6 with TRBJ2-2; 11 nucleotides agree with TRBD2. Germline V CDR1 and CDR2: SGHDT, YYEEEE. The V gene end was trimmed by 3 bases and the J gene end by 5 bases; junction bases not matched to a gene: 6. This CDR3 is built from 16 residues.

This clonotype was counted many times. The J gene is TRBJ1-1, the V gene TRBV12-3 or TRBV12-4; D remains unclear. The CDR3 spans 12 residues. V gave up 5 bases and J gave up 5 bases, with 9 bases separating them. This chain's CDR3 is CASSAQRTEAFF. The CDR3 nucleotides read TGTGCCAGCAGTGCGCAGAGGACTGAAGCTTTCTTT.